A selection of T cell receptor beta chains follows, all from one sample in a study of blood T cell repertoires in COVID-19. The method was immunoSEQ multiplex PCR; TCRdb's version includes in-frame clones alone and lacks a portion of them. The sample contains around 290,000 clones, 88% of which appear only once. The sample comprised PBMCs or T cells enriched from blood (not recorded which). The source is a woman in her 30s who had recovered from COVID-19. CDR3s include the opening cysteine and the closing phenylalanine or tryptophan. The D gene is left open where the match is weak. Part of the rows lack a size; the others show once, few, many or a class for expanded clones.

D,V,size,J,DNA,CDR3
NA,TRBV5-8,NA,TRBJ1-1,TGTGCCAGCAGCTTGTGGAGGTCCCGGGAAGCTTTCTTT,CASSLWRSREAFF
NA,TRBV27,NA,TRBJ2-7,TGTGCCAGCAGTTTATCGGGCAACCCCTACGAGCAGTACTTC,CASSLSGNPYEQYF
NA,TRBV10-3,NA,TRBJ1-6,TGTGCCACCAGGGGCGGGCCCCCTAATTCACCCCTCCACTTT,CATRGGPPNSPLHF
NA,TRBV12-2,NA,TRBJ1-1,TGTGCAAGTCGCTTAGTCGGGACAGGGGGCAACACTGAAGCTTTCTTT,CASRLVGTGGNTEAFF
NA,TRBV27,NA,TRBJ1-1,TGTGCCAGCTCTTTAACAGGAAGGCTGAACACTGAAGCTTTCTTT,CASSLTGRLNTEAFF
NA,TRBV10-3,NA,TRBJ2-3,TGTGCCATCAGTCTAAGAGCGACGCTACCTAGCACAGATACGCAGTATTTT,CAISLRATLPSTDTQYF
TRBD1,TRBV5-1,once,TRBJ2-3,TGCGCCAGCAGCCCGGCTGGACAGGGCCCTAGCACAGATACGCAGTATTTT,CASSPAGQGPSTDTQYF
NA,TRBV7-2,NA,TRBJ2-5,TGTGCCAGCAGCTACCTGGGACTCAACCAAGAGACCCAGTACTTC,CASSYLGLNQETQYF
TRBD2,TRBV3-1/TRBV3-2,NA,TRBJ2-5,TGTGCCAGCAGGTTAACCGGGACTAGGGGAGAGACCCAGTACTTC,CASRLTGTRGETQYF
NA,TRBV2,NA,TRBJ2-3,TGTGCCAGCAGAAGCGGGTCCCCAGATACGCAGTATTTT,CASRSGSPDTQYF
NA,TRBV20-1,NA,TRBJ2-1,TGCAGTGCTAGTAACCAGGATAAGGACAATGAGCAGTTCTTC,CSASNQDKDNEQFF
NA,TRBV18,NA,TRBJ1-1,TGTGCCAGCTCACCCGGGAACACTGAAGCTTTCTTT,CASSPGNTEAFF
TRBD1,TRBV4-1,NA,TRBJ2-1,TGCGCCAGCAGCCAGACAGGGGCCAATGAGCAGTTCTTC,CASSQTGANEQFF
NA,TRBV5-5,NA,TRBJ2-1,TGTGCCAGCAGCTTAGTCGGGAACTCCTACAATGAGCAGTTCTTC,CASSLVGNSYNEQFF
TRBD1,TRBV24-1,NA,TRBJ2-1,TGTGCCACCAGTGATTTAAGACAGGGTCGGGGATACAATGAGCAGTTCTTC,CATSDLRQGRGYNEQFF
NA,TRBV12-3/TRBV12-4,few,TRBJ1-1,TGTGCCAGCAGTTTTATGGCAAACACTGAAGCTTTCTTT,CASSFMANTEAFF
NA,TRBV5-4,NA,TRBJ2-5,TGTGCCAGCAGCTCCCGGGACACAAAAGAGACCCAGTACTTC,CASSSRDTKETQYF
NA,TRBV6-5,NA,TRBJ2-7,TGTGCCAGCAGTTACACTCGGGGGAGCTCCTACGAGCAGTACTTC,CASSYTRGSSYEQYF
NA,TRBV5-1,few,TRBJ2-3,TGCGCCAGCCTCCGTGGGGGCAGCACAGATACGCAGTATTTT,CASLRGGSTDTQYF
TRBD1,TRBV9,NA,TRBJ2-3,TGTGCCAGCAGCGTAGATCCTCCGGGACAGGGGGCATCAGATACGCAGTATTTT,CASSVDPPGQGASDTQYF
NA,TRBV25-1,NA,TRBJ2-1,TGTGCCAGCAGTGAAGGAGGGAAAGGTCCCTACAATGAGCAGTTCTTC,CASSEGGKGPYNEQFF
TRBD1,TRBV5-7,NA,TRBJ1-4,TGTGCCAGCAGCCCCCCGGGACAGGGAGGGGAAAAACTGTTTTTT,CASSPPGQGGEKLFF
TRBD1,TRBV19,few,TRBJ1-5,TGTGCCAGTAGTTTCCGGGGACAGGGTCCCAATCAGCCCCAGCATTTT,CASSFRGQGPNQPQHF
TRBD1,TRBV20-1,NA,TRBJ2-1,TGCAGTGGGGACAGGGAAACTCAGTTCTTC,CSGDRETQFF
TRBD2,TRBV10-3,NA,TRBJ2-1,TGTGCCATCAGTGGACTAGCGGGAGGCCGGAGCTCCTACAATGAGCAGTTCTTC,CAISGLAGGRSSYNEQFF
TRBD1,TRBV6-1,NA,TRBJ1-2,TGTGCCAGCAGTGAATCCCTCACACAGGGGAACTATGGCTACACCTTC,CASSESLTQGNYGYTF
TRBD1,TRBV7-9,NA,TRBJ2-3,TGTGCCAGCAGCTTGTACAGGGGAGAAGATACGCAGTATTTT,CASSLYRGEDTQYF
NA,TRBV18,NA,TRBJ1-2,TGTGCCAGCTCGGTGGGCGTGGATGGCTACACCTTC,CASSVGVDGYTF
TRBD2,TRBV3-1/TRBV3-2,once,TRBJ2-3,TGTGCCAGCAGCATACGGACTAGCGGAACAGATACGCAGTATTTT,CASSIRTSGTDTQYF
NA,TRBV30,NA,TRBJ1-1,TGTGCCTGGAGTGGTCAGGGAAACACTGAAGCTTTCTTT,CAWSGQGNTEAFF
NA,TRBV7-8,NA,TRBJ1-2,TGTGCCAGCAGTGTTAGAGCCGGTCCCAACTATGGCTACACCTTC,CASSVRAGPNYGYTF
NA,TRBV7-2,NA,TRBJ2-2,TGTGCCAGCAGCTCCCAGGGCGCCGGGGAGCTGTTTTTT,CASSSQGAGELFF
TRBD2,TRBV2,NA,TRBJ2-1,TGTGCCAGCAGGCCGCTAGCGGGAGGGCATAATGAGCAGTTCTTC,CASRPLAGGHNEQFF
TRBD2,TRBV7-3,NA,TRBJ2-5,TGTGCCAGCAGCTTAATAGGGGTCGCTAGCGGGTACCAAGAGACCCAGTACTTC,CASSLIGVASGYQETQYF
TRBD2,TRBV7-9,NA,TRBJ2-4,TGTGCCAGCAGCTACCCGAAGCGGGAGTTATGGGCCAAAAACATTCAGTACTTC,CASSYPKRELWAKNIQYF
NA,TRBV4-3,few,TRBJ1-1,TGCGCCAGCAGCCAAGCAGAGGGCACTGAAGCTTTCTTT,CASSQAEGTEAFF
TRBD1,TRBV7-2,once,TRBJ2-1,TGTGCCAGCAGCTACAGGGGGTCCTACAATGAGCAGTTCTTC,CASSYRGSYNEQFF
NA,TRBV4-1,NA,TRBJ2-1,TGCGCCAGCAGCCCCCGGTTGAGCGACTACAATGAGCAGTTCTTC,CASSPRLSDYNEQFF
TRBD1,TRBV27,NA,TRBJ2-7,TGTGCCAGCAGTTCAACAGGGGCGAACTACGAGCAGTACTTC,CASSSTGANYEQYF
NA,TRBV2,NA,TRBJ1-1,TGTGCCAGCAGCGGCGGAAAGACTGAAGCTTTCTTT,CASSGGKTEAFF
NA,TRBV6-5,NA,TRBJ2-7,TGTGCCAGCAGTCCCGGACAGCTTTACTACGAGCAGTACTTC,CASSPGQLYYEQYF
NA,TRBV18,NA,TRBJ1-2,TGTGCCAGCTCACCACCAACAGAAACCTATGACTACACCTTC,CASSPPTETYDYTF
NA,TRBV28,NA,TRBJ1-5,TGTGCCAGCAGCCCCGGGACAAAGTATCAGCCCCAGCATTTT,CASSPGTKYQPQHF
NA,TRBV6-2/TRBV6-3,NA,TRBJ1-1,TGTGCCAGCAGTTACTCGTTCATAGTGGTGGACAGAAGACTACAGAACACTGAAGCTTTCTTT,CASSYSFIVVDRRLQNTEAFF
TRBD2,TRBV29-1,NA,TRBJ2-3,TGCAGCGTTGAGATACTAGCGGGACTCACAGATACGCAGTATTTT,CSVEILAGLTDTQYF
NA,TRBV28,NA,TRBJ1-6,TGTGCCAGCCGGGGGTTAGAGGAATCCTATAATTCACCCCTCCACTTT,CASRGLEESYNSPLHF
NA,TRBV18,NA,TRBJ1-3,TGTGCCAGCTCACCCTACTCCCCTCTTACAGTCTCTGGAAACACCATATATTTT,CASSPYSPLTVSGNTIYF
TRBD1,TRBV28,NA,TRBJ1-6,TGTGCCAGCCGCATACCGGGACAGGGGTCGGCTCCCCTCCACTTT,CASRIPGQGSAPLHF
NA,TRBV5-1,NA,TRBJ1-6,TGCGCCAGCAGCCTCCCGAGTTCACCCCTCCACTTT,CASSLPSSPLHF
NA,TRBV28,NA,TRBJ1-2,TGTGCCAGCAGTTACACCCATACTAGAATCTATGGCTACACCTTC,CASSYTHTRIYGYTF
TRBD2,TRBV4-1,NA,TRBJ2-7,TGCGCCAGCAGCCTAGTTGGACTAGCGGGAGTCCCGTTGCGGGAGCAGTACTTC,CASSLVGLAGVPLREQYF
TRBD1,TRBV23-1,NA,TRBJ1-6,TGCGCCAGCAGTCACCAAGTCCGGGACAGGAAATTGTACTCCTATAATTCACCCCTCCACTTT,CASSHQVRDRKLYSYNSPLHF
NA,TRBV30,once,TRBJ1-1,TGTGCCTGGAATGACAGCCCGAACACTGAAGCTTTCTTT,CAWNDSPNTEAFF
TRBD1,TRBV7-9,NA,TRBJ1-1,TGTGCCAGCACCCCCCGACAGGGTTGGTACACTGAAGCTTTCTTT,CASTPRQGWYTEAFF
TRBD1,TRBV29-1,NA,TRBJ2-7,TGCAGCGTTGAAGGAGACAGGGGGAGCTCCTACGAGCAGTACTTC,CSVEGDRGSSYEQYF